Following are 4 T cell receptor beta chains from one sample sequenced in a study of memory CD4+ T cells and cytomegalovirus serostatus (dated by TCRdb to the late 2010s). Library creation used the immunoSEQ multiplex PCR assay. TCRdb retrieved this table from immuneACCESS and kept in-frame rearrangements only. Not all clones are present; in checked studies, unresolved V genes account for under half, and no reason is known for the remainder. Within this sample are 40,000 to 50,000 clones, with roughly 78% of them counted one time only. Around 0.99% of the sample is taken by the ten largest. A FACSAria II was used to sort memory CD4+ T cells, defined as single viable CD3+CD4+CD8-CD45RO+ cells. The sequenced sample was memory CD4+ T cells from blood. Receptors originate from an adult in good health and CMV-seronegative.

The CDR3 reads CASSLPPYSAFF. The CDR3 DNA reads as TGTGCCAGCAGCTTACCGCCCTATAGCGCTTTCTTT. The chain links TRBV7-7 to TRBJ1-1; D gene unclear. The V end was cut by 2 bases, the J end by 11 bases, with 12 bases between. Germline V CDR1 and CDR2: SSHAT, FNYEAQ (reference sequence). The CDR3 covers 12 residues.

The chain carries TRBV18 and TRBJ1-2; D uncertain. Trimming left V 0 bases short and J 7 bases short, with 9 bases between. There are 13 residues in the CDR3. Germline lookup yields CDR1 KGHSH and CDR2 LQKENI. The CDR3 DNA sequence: TGTGCCAGCTCACCACCGGACGGCCTTGGCTACACCTTC. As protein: CASSPPDGLGYTF. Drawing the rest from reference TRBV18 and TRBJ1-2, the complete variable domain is NAGVMQNPRHLVRRRGQEARLRCSPMKGHSHVYWYRQLPEEGLKFMVYLQKENIIDESGMPKERFSAEFPKEGPSILRIQQVVRGDSAAYFCASSPPDGLGYTFGSGTRLTVV.

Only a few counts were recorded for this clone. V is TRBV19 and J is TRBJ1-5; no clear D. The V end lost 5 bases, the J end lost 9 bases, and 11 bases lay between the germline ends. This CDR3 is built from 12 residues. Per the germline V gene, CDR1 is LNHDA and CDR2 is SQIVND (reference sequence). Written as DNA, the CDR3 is TGTGCCAGTAGTCTCGAAGGTCGGCCCCAGCATTTT. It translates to CASSLEGRPQHF.

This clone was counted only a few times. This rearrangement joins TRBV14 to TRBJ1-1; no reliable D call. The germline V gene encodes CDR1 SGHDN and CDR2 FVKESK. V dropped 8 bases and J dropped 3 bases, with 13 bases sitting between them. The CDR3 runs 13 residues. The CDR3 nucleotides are TGTGCCAGCTCGGAGGGCCTCTACACTGAAGCTTTCTTT. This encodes CASSEGLYTEAFF.